This paragraph covers one T cell receptor beta chain sequence. Its matching antigen is unknown. These data are taken from a study of T cell repertoires in cytomegalovirus infection. Study-wide context: Public TCR beta signatures marked donors with CMV infection and the matching HLA.

From the reads, TCRdb called clonotypes with MiXCR, one entry per CDR3 protein. The table includes 100,000 or so distinct CDR3 sequences, 23% detected once. Study findings and constraints: It was HLA-C-restricted CMV-specific TCR beta clonotypes that dominated the response ex vivo. Summed frequency of public TCR beta families distinguished CMV carriers with the relevant HLA.

This CDR3 is built from 14 residues. Trimming left V 6 bases short and J 0 bases short, with 12 bases between. Germline V gene sequence: CDR1 SQVTM, CDR2 ANQGSEA. Material for sequencing was CD8+ T cells from PBMCs. This chain connects TRBV29-1 to TRBJ2-1; no definite D call. This TCR came from a human donor in good health (CMV status not recorded). Some clones in this sample may be carry-over from other donors' samples. The CDR3 loop is CSVPQASSYNEQFF. CDR3 sequence (DNA): TGCAGCGTCCCCCAAGCAAGCTCCTACAATGAGCAGTTCTTC.